Each of the 29 T cell receptor beta chains below was sequenced from the same sample in a study of T cell repertoires in cytomegalovirus infection. TCRdb processed the reads anew with MiXCR; each CDR3 protein has one entry. The sample holds about 130,000 distinct CDR3 sequences, 8% to 9% seen once. The source material was PBMCs. Receptors were obtained from a human donor in good health (CMV status not recorded). Some clones in this sample may be carry-over from other donors' samples.

The chain has TRBV28 and TRBJ2-3; 8 bases align to TRBD2. The ends lost 5 bases at V and 3 bases at J; junction bases unmatched: 13. Germline V gene data show CDR1 as MDHEN and CDR2 as SYDVKM. The CDR3 length is 17 residues. The CDR3 nucleotides are TGTGCCAGCAGTCCGACCCTGGGACTAGGGGTGACAGATACGCAGTATTTT. Translation gives CASSPTLGLGVTDTQYF.

This clonotype occurred many times. The chain uses TRBV7-2 and TRBJ2-3; TRBD2 matches at 11 bases. The CDR3 covers 12 residues. CDR1 is SGHTA and CDR2 is FQGNSA in the germline V gene. V dropped 3 bases and J dropped 12; count of bases not matched to a gene: 2. The CDR3: CASSFTSGGQYF. Here the CDR3 DNA reads TGTGCCAGCAGCTTTACTAGCGGGGGACAGTATTTT.

The chain is built from TRBV3-1 and TRBJ1-1; TRBD1 is a possible D gene (5 bases). The germline CDR1 and CDR2 sequences are LGHDT and YNNKEL (reference sequence). The CDR3 has 15 amino acids. Trimming removed 3 bases at V and 3 bases at J, with 14 bases between. Here the CDR3 reads CASSHHKAGDTEAFF. CDR3 coding DNA: TGTGCCAGCAGCCACCACAAGGCGGGGGACACTGAAGCTTTCTTT.

This clonotype occurred many times. The chain combines TRBV11-2 with TRBJ1-4; TRBD1 aligns across 10 bases. Trimming removed 2 bases from V and 6 bases from J; junction bases left unmatched: 6. Germline CDR1 reads SGHAT; CDR2 reads FQNNGV. There are 16 residues in the CDR3. CDR3 loop: CASSLIRDRGYEKLFF. The CDR3 DNA is TGTGCCAGCAGCTTAATCCGGGACAGGGGATATGAAAAACTGTTTTTT.

This clonotype was seen at least ten times. The CDR3 loop reads CSAFHPGQGTNYGYTF. CDR3 sequence (DNA): TGCAGTGCTTTTCACCCGGGACAGGGCACTAACTATGGCTACACCTTC. The V gene is TRBV20-1, the J gene TRBJ1-2; 9 bases match TRBD1. V lost 5 bases to trimming and J lost 0 bases; unmatched junction nucleotides: 10. Germline loops: CDR1 DFQATT, CDR2 SNEGSKA (reference sequence). The CDR3 length is 16 residues.

This clonotype occurred many times. The V and J genes are TRBV2 and TRBJ1-6; D not resolved. Germline V gene lookup returns CDR1 SNHLY and CDR2 FYNNEI. Trimming took off 4 bases at V and 8 bases at J, with 9 bases between the two ends. The CDR3 totals 13 residues. CDR3 region: CASSAFRDSPLHF. CDR3 nucleotide sequence: TGTGCCAGCAGTGCCTTCCGGGATTCACCCCTCCACTTT.

This clonotype was seen repeatedly, ten times or more. V is TRBV7-8 and J is TRBJ1-1; D is uncertain. Germline values: CDR1 SGHVS, CDR2 FQNEAQ. The V and J ends lost 5 bases and 0 bases respectively, with 10 bases between them. This CDR3 is 14 amino acids long. The DNA of the CDR3 is TGTGCCAGCAGCCTGGTAGAGGTGAACACTGAAGCTTTCTTT. Translation: CASSLVEVNTEAFF.

The chain is built from TRBV20-1 and TRBJ2-1; 10 nucleotides line up with TRBD2. Germline loops: CDR1 DFQATT, CDR2 SNEGSKA (reference sequence). V was clipped by 4 bases and J by 0 bases; unmatched bases: 3. The CDR3 consists of 15 residues. The DNA of the CDR3 is TGCAGTGCTATTCAGCGGGGGGGCTCCTACAATGAGCAGTTCTTC. It specifies CSAIQRGGSYNEQFF.

The chain recombines TRBV20-1 with TRBJ1-5; 7 bases line up with TRBD1. V trimming: 0 bases; J trimming: 5 bases; junction bases outside the gene matches: 7. The CDR3 is 15 residues long. Germline V gives CDR1 DFQATT, CDR2 SNEGSKA (reference sequence). The CDR3 sequence: CSARENRGYYQPQHF. As DNA, the CDR3 is TGCAGTGCTAGAGAGAACAGGGGTTACTATCAGCCCCAGCATTTT.

This clonotype was seen only a few times. CDR3 amino acids: CASSLQGAITEAFF. The CDR3 DNA is TGTGCCAGCAGCCTCCAGGGGGCAATAACTGAAGCTTTCTTT. The V gene is TRBV27, the J gene TRBJ1-1, with 8 bases aligning to TRBD1. The CDR3 covers 14 residues. The germline gives CDR1 MNHEY, CDR2 SMNVEV (reference sequence). J was trimmed by 5 bases and V by 6 bases; bases with no gene match: 8.

The J gene is TRBJ2-7, the V gene TRBV20-1; unclear D gene. Per the germline V gene, CDR1 is DFQATT and CDR2 is SNEGSKA (reference sequence). The CDR3 covers 14 residues. V lost 4 bases and J lost 0, with 13 bases in between. This CDR3 reads CSANGLKGSYEQYF. CDR3 DNA: TGCAGTGCTAACGGATTAAAGGGCTCCTACGAGCAGTACTTC.

This clonotype was seen ten or more times. The J gene is TRBJ2-3, the V gene TRBV11-2; 11 nucleotides match TRBD2. The CDR3 runs to 21 residues. V lost 0 bases to trimming and J lost 4 bases; unmatched junction nucleotides: 18. CDR1 and CDR2 (germline): SGHAT, FQNNGV. Written as DNA, the CDR3 is TGTGCCAGCAGCTTAGATTTTGCGGGGGCGGGGCTAGCGGGGGGCCCAGATACGCAGTATTTT. Translating gives CASSLDFAGAGLAGGPDTQYF. The full variable domain, rest sourced from reference TRBV11-2 and TRBJ2-3, is EAGVAQSPRYKIIEKRQSVAFWCNPISGHATLYWYQQILGQGPKLLIQFQNNGVVDDSQLPKDRFSAERLKGVDSTLKIQPAKLEDSAVYLCASSLDFAGAGLAGGPDTQYFGPGTRLTVL.

The CDR3 DNA is TGCGCCAGCAGCTCCGAACAGGGGACCTACGAGCAGTACTTC. Translation: CASSSEQGTYEQYF. The chain carries TRBV5-1 and TRBJ2-7, with 7 bases matching TRBD1. CDR1 and CDR2 from the germline V gene are SGHRS and YFSETQ. The CDR3 sequence is 14 residues long. Trimming took 3 bases from V and 2 from J; bases not matched to a gene: 5.

The chain has TRBV29-1 and TRBJ2-7, with no clear D. Trimming removed 4 bases from V and 5 bases from J, with 6 bases in between. This CDR3 spans 10 amino acids. The germline CDR1 and CDR2 sequences are SQVTM and ANQGSEA. CDR3 residues: CSVGANEQYF. The CDR3 nucleotides read TGCAGCGTTGGGGCCAACGAGCAGTACTTC.

This clonotype was observed at least ten times. J is TRBJ1-4 and V is TRBV7-2; D is undetermined. The germline CDR1 and CDR2 sequences are SGHTA and FQGNSA. The V gene lost 5 bases and the J gene lost 7 bases, with 17 bases spanning the gap. The CDR3 has 15 amino acids. CDR3 loop: CASSLTALRGEKLFF. Written as DNA, the CDR3 is TGTGCCAGCAGCCTAACTGCGCTCCGGGGTGAAAAACTGTTTTTT.

This clonotype was seen at least ten times. The chain joins TRBV5-1 to TRBJ2-2, with 11 bases fitting TRBD1. The CDR3 length is 15 residues. With 4 bases clipped from V and 7 bases from J, the junction kept 6 bases outside the gene matches. CDR1 SGHRS and CDR2 YFSETQ come from the germline V gene. As DNA, the CDR3 is TGCGCCAGCAGCCGGATGGACAGGGGGCTCGGGGAGCTGTTTTTT. Translating gives CASSRMDRGLGELFF.

This clonotype was counted many times. The V call is TRBV4-1, the J call TRBJ1-2; D gene uncertain. Germline loops: CDR1 MGHRA, CDR2 YSYEKL. The germline V and J ends were trimmed by 6 bases and 7 bases, with 18 bases remaining between them. The CDR3 length is 14 residues. The CDR3 DNA reads as TGCGCCAGCAGTGCGATTTCACCCATCGCTGGCTACACCTTC. As protein: CASSAISPIAGYTF.

This clonotype was seen repeatedly, ten times or more. This chain connects TRBV5-1 to TRBJ2-3; D could derive from TRBD1 or TRBD2 (5 bases each). CDR3 size: 15 residues. In germline, CDR1 is SGHRS, CDR2 YFSETQ. The ends were cut back, 4 bases at V and 2 bases at J, with 14 bases in the middle. The CDR3 spells CASSRNRGNTDTQYF. The CDR3 DNA reads TGCGCCAGCAGCCGGAATCGGGGCAACACAGATACGCAGTATTTT. Drawing the rest from reference TRBV5-1 and TRBJ2-3, the complete variable domain is KAGVTQTPRYLIKTRGQQVTLSCSPISGHRSVSWYQQTPGQGLQFLFEYFSETQRNKGNFPGRFSGRQFSNSRSEMNVSTLELGDSALYLCASSRNRGNTDTQYFGPGTRLTVL.

A remark on this clonotype: With a much larger clone just one base away, this may be a read error. V usage is TRBV28 and J usage is TRBJ2-7; D is ambiguous. Germline V CDR1 and CDR2: MDHEN, SYDVKM. CDR3 length equals 12 residues. The CDR3 reads CANSLPGYEQYF. In DNA form, the CDR3 reads TGTGCCAACAGTTTACCAGGCTACGAGCAGTACTTC.

Here the CDR3 DNA reads TGTGCCAGCAGTGGTGGCTGGGCGGGGGGGCCTTATGAGCAGTTCTTC. Translating gives CASSGGWAGGPYEQFF. This chain uses TRBV2 with TRBJ2-1; 9 bases fit TRBD2. CDR1 SNHLY and CDR2 FYNNEI come from the germline V gene. The CDR3 spans 16 residues. V gave up 4 bases and J gave up 8 bases; unmatched junction bases: 12.

This clonotype occurred once. A read error is possible here, since a much larger clone lies one base away. The chain joins TRBV6-1 to TRBJ1-5; 8 positions match TRBD1. Germline lookup yields CDR1 MNHNS and CDR2 SASEGT. The CDR3 covers 15 residues. The CDR3 here is CASSYPGQGNQPRHF. In DNA, the CDR3 is TGTGCCAGCAGTTACCCCGGACAGGGTAATCAGCCCCGGCATTTT.

At least ten counts were recorded for this clonotype. CDR3 residues: CSARLATGVHEQYF. The CDR3 bases are TGCAGTGCTAGGCTTGCGACGGGGGTCCACGAGCAGTACTTC. This chain connects TRBV20-1 to TRBJ2-7; weak D call: TRBD2 (6 bases). V gave up 3 bases and J gave up 5 bases, with 17 bases separating them. CDR1 is DFQATT and CDR2 is SNEGSKA in the germline V gene (reference sequence). The CDR3 is 14 residues long.

This clonotype was recorded a few times. The chain joins TRBV19 to TRBJ1-1; D uncertain. The length of the CDR3 is 13 residues. The germline gives CDR1 LNHDA, CDR2 SQIVND (reference sequence). V shed 2 bases and J shed 5 bases, with 9 bases lying between them. CDR3 DNA: TGTGCCAGTAGTATATCGGTTTATACTGAAGCTTTCTTT. Its protein is CASSISVYTEAFF.

This clonotype was counted a few times. The chain recombines TRBV29-1 with TRBJ1-4; TRBD1 aligns across 8 bases. Unmatched junction bases numbered 0, after V lost 6 bases and J lost 0 bases. The CDR3 spans 13 residues. Germline loops: CDR1 SQVTM, CDR2 ANQGSEA. This chain's CDR3 is CSVQGATNEKLFF. CDR3 nucleotides: TGCAGCGTACAGGGGGCAACTAATGAAAAACTGTTTTTT.

This clonotype was observed at least ten times. The chain recombines TRBV28 with TRBJ2-7; 9 positions match TRBD1. The CDR3 runs to 14 residues. Germline lookup yields CDR1 MDHEN and CDR2 SYDVKM. V shed 6 bases, J shed 7 bases, and the junction held 10 bases outside the gene matches. The CDR3 bases are TGTGCCAGCAGCCCCGGACAGGGGATAGGGGAGCAGTACTTC. Protein product: CASSPGQGIGEQYF.

In its sample, this clonotype was seen many times. The V and J genes are TRBV19 and TRBJ1-5; D is uncertain. V shed 4 bases and J shed 4 bases, with 14 bases lying between them. The CDR3 loop spans 15 amino acids. The V gene's germline CDR1 is LNHDA and CDR2 SQIVND (reference sequence). CDR3 loop: CASSSDVKGNQPQHF. The CDR3 DNA reads as TGTGCCAGTAGTAGTGACGTCAAAGGGAATCAGCCCCAGCATTTT. Combining the CDR3 with reference TRBV19 and TRBJ1-5 gives the whole variable domain DGGITQSPKYLFRKEGQNVTLSCEQNLNHDAMYWYRQDPGQGLRLIYYSQIVNDFQKGDIAEGYSVSREKKESFPLTVTSAQKNPTAFYLCASSSDVKGNQPQHFGDGTRLSIL.

In its sample, this clonotype was seen many times. The chain has TRBV7-8 and TRBJ2-5, with D possibly matching TRBD2 (6 bases). With 1 base removed from V and 4 bases from J, the gap between germline ends came to 19 bases. In germline, CDR1 is SGHVS, CDR2 FQNEAQ. CDR3 length: 17 residues. The CDR3 nucleotides are TGTGCCAGCAGCTTAGGAGTTGGCGGGGTCTTAGGAGAGACCCAGTACTTC. It translates to CASSLGVGGVLGETQYF. Based on the CDR3 plus reference TRBV7-8 and TRBJ2-5, the full variable domain is GAGVSQSPRYKVAKRGQDVALRCDPISGHVSLFWYQQALGQGPEFLTYFQNEAQLDKSGLPSDRFFAERPEGSVSTLKIQRTQQEDSAVYLCASSLGVGGVLGETQYFGPGTRLLVL.

This clonotype was detected many times. This chain links TRBV28 with TRBJ2-1; 11 nucleotides match TRBD1. This CDR3 has 17 residues. Germline V CDR1 and CDR2: MDHEN, SYDVKM. Trimming cost V 1 base and J 4 bases; bases outside gene matches: 6. In DNA, the CDR3 is TGTGCCAGCAGTTTATCCCTCGGACAGGGGGCGTACAATGAGCAGTTCTTC. Protein: CASSLSLGQGAYNEQFF.

The rearrangement links TRBV20-1 to TRBJ2-4; D gene uncertain. The CDR3 has 14 amino acids. V lost 3 bases to trimming and J lost 0 bases, with 9 bases between them. The germline V gene has CDR1 DFQATT and CDR2 SNEGSKA (reference sequence). The CDR3 region has the DNA TGCAGTGCTAGCTCTCTTGTAGCCAAAAACATTCAGTACTTC. The encoded protein is CSASSLVAKNIQYF.